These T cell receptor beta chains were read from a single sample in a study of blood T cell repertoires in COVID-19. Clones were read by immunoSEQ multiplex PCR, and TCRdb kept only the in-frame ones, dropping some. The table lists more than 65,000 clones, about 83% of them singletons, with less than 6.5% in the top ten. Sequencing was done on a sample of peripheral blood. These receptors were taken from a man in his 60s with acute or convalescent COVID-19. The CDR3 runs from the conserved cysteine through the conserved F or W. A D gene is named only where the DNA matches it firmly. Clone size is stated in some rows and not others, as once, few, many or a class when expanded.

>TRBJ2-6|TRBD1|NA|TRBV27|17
CASTSRDRHSGANVLTF
TGTGCCAGCACTTCCCGGGACAGGCACTCTGGGGCCAACGTCCTGACTTTC
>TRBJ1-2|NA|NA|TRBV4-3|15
CASSQDGGGRDGYTF
TGCGCCAGCAGCCAAGACGGCGGGGGGAGAGATGGCTACACCTTC
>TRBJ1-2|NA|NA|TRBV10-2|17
CASSESYVAKRDYGYTF
TGCGCCAGCAGTGAGTCATATGTCGCGAAGAGGGATTATGGCTACACCTTC
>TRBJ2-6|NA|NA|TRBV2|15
CASSVTGTGANVLTF
TGTGCCAGCAGTGTAACAGGGACAGGGGCCAACGTCCTGACTTTC
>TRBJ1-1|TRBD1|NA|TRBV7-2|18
CASMPSRQGAGWNTEAFF
TGTGCCAGCATGCCATCTCGCCAGGGGGCGGGTTGGAACACTGAAGCTTTCTTT
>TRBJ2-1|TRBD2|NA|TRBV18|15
CASSPGTSSNNEQFF
TGTGCCAGCTCCCCCGGGACTAGCAGCAACAATGAGCAGTTCTTC
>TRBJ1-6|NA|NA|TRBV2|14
CASTVTGGNSPLHF
TGTGCCAGCACTGTGACAGGCGGGAATTCACCCCTCCACTTT
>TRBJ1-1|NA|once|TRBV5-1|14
CASSLDGTGTEAFF
TGCGCCAGCAGCTTAGACGGTACGGGCACTGAAGCTTTCTTT
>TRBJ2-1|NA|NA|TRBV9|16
CASSISGQSSYNEQFF
TGTGCCAGCAGCATTAGCGGTCAAAGCTCCTACAATGAGCAGTTCTTC
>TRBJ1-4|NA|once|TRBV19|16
CASSIDQKGGGEKLFF
TGTGCCAGTAGTATAGATCAGAAGGGAGGAGGTGAAAAACTGTTTTTT
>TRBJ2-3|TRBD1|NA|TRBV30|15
CAWSAGTGSTDTQYF
TGTGCCTGGAGTGCCGGGACAGGGAGCACAGATACGCAGTATTTT
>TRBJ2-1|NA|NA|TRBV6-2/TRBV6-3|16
CASSPGGGYSYNEQFF
TGTGCCAGCAGTCCCGGTGGGGGGTACTCCTACAATGAGCAGTTCTTC
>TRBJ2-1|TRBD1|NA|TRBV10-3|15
CAISTGGSSYNEQFF
TGTGCCATCAGTACAGGGGGGAGCTCCTACAATGAGCAGTTCTTC
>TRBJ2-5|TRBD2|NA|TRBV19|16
CASSIKAGGLQETQYF
TGTGCCAGTAGTATTAAAGCGGGGGGACTTCAAGAGACCCAGTACTTC
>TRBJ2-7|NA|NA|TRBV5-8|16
CASSLAWRTASYEQYF
TGTGCCAGCAGCTTGGCCTGGCGGACAGCCTCCTACGAGCAGTACTTC
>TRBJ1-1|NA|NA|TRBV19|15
CASSIRGGVHTEAFF
TGTGCCAGTAGTATAAGGGGTGGGGTTCATACTGAAGCTTTCTTT
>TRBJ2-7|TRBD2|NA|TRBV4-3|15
CASRRTREGSYEQYF
TGCGCCAGCAGAAGGACGAGGGAGGGCTCCTACGAGCAGTACTTC
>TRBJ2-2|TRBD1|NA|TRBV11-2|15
CASSLRTGSTGELFF
TGTGCCAGCAGCCTTAGGACAGGGTCCACCGGGGAGCTGTTTTTT
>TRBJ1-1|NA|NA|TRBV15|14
CATSRGGGEAGAFF
TGTGCCACCAGCAGAGGGGGAGGGGAGGCGGGCGCTTTCTTT
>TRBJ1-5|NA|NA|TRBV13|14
CASSLGHRNQPQHF
TGTGCCAGCAGCCTCGGACACCGGAATCAGCCCCAGCATTTT
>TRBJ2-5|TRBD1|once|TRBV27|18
CASSLGQGRTREQETQYF
TGTGCCAGCAGTCTCGGACAGGGAAGGACTCGGGAGCAAGAGACCCAGTACTTC
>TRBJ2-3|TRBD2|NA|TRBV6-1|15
CASSEVGGSTDTQYF
TGTGCCAGCAGTGAAGTGGGGGGGAGCACAGATACGCAGTATTTT
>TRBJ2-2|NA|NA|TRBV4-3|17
CASSQGVQGTAPGELFF
TGCGCCAGCAGCCAAGGTGTCCAGGGAACGGCCCCCGGGGAGCTGTTTTTT
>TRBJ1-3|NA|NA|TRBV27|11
CASKQGNTIYF
TGTGCCAGCAAACAAGGAAACACCATATATTTT
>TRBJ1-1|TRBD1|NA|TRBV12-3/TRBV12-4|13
CASSLGQGTEAFF
TGTGCCAGCAGTCTAGGACAGGGCACTGAAGCTTTCTTT
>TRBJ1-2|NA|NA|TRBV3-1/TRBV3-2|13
CASNQGARYGYTF
TGTGCCAGTAACCAGGGTGCGCGCTATGGCTACACCTTC
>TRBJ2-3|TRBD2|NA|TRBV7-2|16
CASSLVTGGARDTQYF
TGTGCCAGCAGCTTAGTCACGGGGGGGGCCAGAGATACGCAGTATTTT
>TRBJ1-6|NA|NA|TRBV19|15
CASSGGRTLNSPLHF
TGTGCCAGTAGCGGGGGGAGGACCCTAAATTCACCCCTCCACTTT
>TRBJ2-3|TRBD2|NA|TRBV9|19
CASSPQPGTSGGFTDTQYF
TGTGCCAGCAGCCCCCAACCCGGGACTAGCGGGGGTTTCACAGATACGCAGTATTTT
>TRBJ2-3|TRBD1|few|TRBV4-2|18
CASSQGSGTGVFTDTQYF
TGTGCCAGCAGCCAGGGATCGGGGACAGGGGTGTTCACAGATACGCAGTATTTT
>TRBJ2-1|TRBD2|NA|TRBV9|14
CASSVGLADNEQFF
TGTGCCAGCAGCGTAGGACTAGCAGACAATGAGCAGTTCTTC
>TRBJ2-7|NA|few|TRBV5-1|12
CASSLAGDEQYF
TGCGCCAGCAGCTTGGCCGGGGACGAGCAGTACTTC
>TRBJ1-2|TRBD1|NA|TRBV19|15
CASSIVGATGDGYTF
TGTGCCAGTAGTATAGTCGGGGCTACAGGGGATGGCTACACCTTC
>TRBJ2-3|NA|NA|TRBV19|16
CASSTQGVSSTDTQYF
TGTGCCAGTAGTACCCAAGGGGTGTCTAGCACAGATACGCAGTATTTT
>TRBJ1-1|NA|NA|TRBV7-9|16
CASSRPTGGANTEAFF
TGTGCCAGCAGTCGTCCGACCGGGGGGGCGAACACTGAAGCTTTCTTT
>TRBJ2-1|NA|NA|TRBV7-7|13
CASSSSQGDEQFF
TGTGCCAGCAGCTCGTCTCAGGGCGATGAGCAGTTCTTC
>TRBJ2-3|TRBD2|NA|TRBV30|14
CACLPSGATDTQYF
TGTGCCTGTCTTCCTAGCGGGGCCACAGATACGCAGTATTTT
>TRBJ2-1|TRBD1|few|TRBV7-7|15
CASSFGQGVNNEQFF
TGTGCCAGCAGCTTCGGACAGGGGGTGAACAATGAGCAGTTCTTC
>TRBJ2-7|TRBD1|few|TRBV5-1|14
CASSARTGSYEQYF
TGCGCCAGCAGCGCCCGGACAGGTAGCTACGAGCAGTACTTC
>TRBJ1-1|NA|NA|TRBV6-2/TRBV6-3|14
CASSYAGKDTEAFF
TGTGCCAGCAGTTACGCAGGGAAGGACACTGAAGCTTTCTTT
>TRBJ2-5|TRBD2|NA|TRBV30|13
CAWVGLVAETQYF
TGTGCCTGGGTGGGACTAGTTGCAGAGACCCAGTACTTC
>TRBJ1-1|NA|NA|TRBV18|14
CASSPPGARTEAFF
TGTGCCAGCTCACCACCGGGGGCCCGAACTGAAGCTTTCTTT
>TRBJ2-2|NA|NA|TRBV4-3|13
CASSLSVTGELFF
TGCGCCAGCAGTCTTAGCGTCACCGGGGAGCTGTTTTTT